This T cell receptor beta chain was captured by sequencing in a study of CD8 T cells in Susac syndrome. For the study at large: The Susac syndrome patients were therapy-naive, on corticosteroids, or on intravenous immunoglobulin alone at blood draw. Study results and caveats: When the CD4+ T cell repertoires of patients with Susac syndrome were examined, they did not show any clonal expansion.

With respect to this clonotype: The antigen remains undetermined.

Random hexamers were used to reverse transcribe the RNA input (0.5 to 1 ug). TCRdb used MiXCR to reprocess the immunoSEQ multiplex PCR reads, holding one entry per CDR3 protein. The sample lists about 190,000 distinct CDR3 sequences, around 90% occurring once. The T cells that were sequenced for TCR beta were CD8+ and CD4+ cells from blood. Diagnostic criteria for definite or probable disease, in their recently defined form, were met by the patients with Susac syndrome. Deletions cut 10 bases from V and 1 base from J, with 16 bases between. The CDR3 runs to 14 residues. Germline V gene data show CDR1 as MDHEN and CDR2 as SYDVKM.

The sequence was collected from a human donor with Susac syndrome. Specimen: CD4+ T cells from PBMCs. The chain has TRBV28 and TRBJ1-2; D unresolved. CDR3 bases: TGTGCCATCCAAAGACTTGATCATAACTATGGCTACACCTTC. Protein sequence: CAIQRLDHNYGYTF.